These 21 T cell receptor beta chains were sequenced from one sample in a study of technical replicates of blood from a few donors. Profiled with immunoSEQ multiplex PCR; TCRdb holds only in-frame clones, not every one. Of 75,000 to 90,000 clones listed, about 96% are singletons. The sample comprised T cells isolated from PBMCs. All receptors come from a human donor in good health.

This chain connects TRBV10-3 to TRBJ2-1; D unresolved. Trimming stripped 9 bases from V and 5 bases from J, with 11 bases between. CDR1 and CDR2 from the germline V gene are ENHRY and SYGVKD. The CDR3 runs 12 residues. The DNA of the CDR3 is TGTGCCATGGGCCGAGAAAACAATGAGCAGTTCTTC. Translation gives CAMGRENNEQFF.

The chain employs TRBV7-3 and TRBJ1-1; no firm D call. The CDR3 runs 13 residues. Deletions cut 2 bases from V and 3 bases from J, with 7 bases between. CDR1 is SGHTA, CDR2 FQGTGA, per germline. CDR3 in DNA: TGTGCCAGCAGCTTATCGGGGTACACTGAAGCTTTCTTT. Translating it yields CASSLSGYTEAFF.

The chain carries TRBV30 and TRBJ1-5, with D possibly matching TRBD1 (6 bases). V was cut by 3 bases and J by 5 bases, with 11 bases left in between. The V gene's germline CDR1 is GTSNPN and CDR2 SVGIG (reference sequence). The length of the CDR3 is 13 residues. This CDR3 reads CAWSSGGDQPQHF. The CDR3 nucleotides read TGTGCCTGGAGCAGTGGGGGCGATCAGCCCCAGCATTTT.

This chain uses TRBV5-1 with TRBJ1-2; maybe TRBD1 (5 bases). The germline V gene encodes CDR1 SGHRS and CDR2 YFSETQ. This CDR3 spans 13 amino acids. The ends were cut back, 2 bases at V and 5 bases at J, with 10 bases in the middle. The CDR3 sequence: CASSLTDSYGYTF. The CDR3 region has the DNA TGCGCCAGCAGCTTAACTGACAGTTATGGCTACACCTTC.

CDR3 amino acids: CASGPRGRETQYF. In DNA, the CDR3 is TGTGCTAGTGGTCCCAGGGGCAGGGAGACCCAGTACTTC. The V and J genes are TRBV12-5 and TRBJ2-5; D possibly corresponds to TRBD1 (6 bases). V lost 5 bases and J 5 bases, leaving 12 bases between the germline ends. Germline CDR1 and CDR2: LGHNT and FRNRAP. The CDR3 loop spans 13 amino acids.

The chain has TRBV5-1 and TRBJ2-7, with D perhaps TRBD1 (6 bases). The CDR3 is made up of 14 amino acids. CDR1 and CDR2 from the germline V gene are SGHRS and YFSETQ. V was trimmed by 4 bases and J by 3 bases, leaving 14 bases between them. CDR3 in amino acids: CASSTDRTNYEQYF. The CDR3 DNA sequence: TGCGCCAGCAGCACAGACAGGACGAACTACGAGCAGTACTTC.

V gene TRBV27 combines with J gene TRBJ1-5; no firm D call. The CDR3 sequence is 13 residues long. Between the trimmed V and J ends, which lost 3 bases and 8 bases, there was a span of 11 bases. CDR1 and CDR2 from the germline V gene are MNHEY and SMNVEV (reference sequence). The CDR3: CASSLRSFKPQHF. CDR3 DNA: TGTGCCAGCAGTTTGAGGAGTTTCAAGCCCCAGCATTTT.

The V and J genes are TRBV19 and TRBJ1-4, with 12 bases lining up with TRBD1. Germline CDR1 reads LNHDA; CDR2 reads SQIVND (reference sequence). V was clipped by 7 bases and J by 8 bases; unmatched bases: 8. The CDR3 loop spans 15 amino acids. The CDR3: CASNPGQGAHEKLFF. The CDR3 DNA is TGTGCCAGTAACCCGGGACAGGGGGCTCACGAAAAACTGTTTTTT. The entire variable domain, with the rest obtained from reference TRBV19 and TRBJ1-4, is as follows: DGGITQSPKYLFRKEGQNVTLSCEQNLNHDAMYWYRQDPGQGLRLIYYSQIVNDFQKGDIAEGYSVSREKKESFPLTVTSAQKNPTAFYLCASNPGQGAHEKLFFGSGTQLSVL.

The chain uses TRBV19 and TRBJ2-7; 10 bases match TRBD2. This CDR3 contains 14 residues. J was trimmed by 3 bases and V by 4 bases; bases with no gene match: 3. The germline V gene encodes CDR1 LNHDA and CDR2 SQIVND (reference sequence). This CDR3 is CASSNLAGVYEQYF. CDR3 DNA: TGTGCCAGTAGTAATCTAGCGGGAGTCTACGAGCAGTACTTC.

This sequence joins TRBV4-3 and TRBJ2-1, with D possibly matching TRBD1 (6 bases). Germline V gene sequence: CDR1 LGHNA, CDR2 YSLEER. The CDR3 spans 15 residues. Trimming removed 2 bases at V and 8 bases at J, with 16 bases between. The CDR3 DNA follows: TGCGCCAGCAGCCAAACAGGGCCTATTGAGGATGAGCAGTTCTTC. Its protein is CASSQTGPIEDEQFF.

V gene TRBV5-8 combines with J gene TRBJ1-5, with D unresolved. The CDR3 runs to 14 residues. Germline V lookup: CDR1 SGHTS, CDR2 YDEGEE. V lost 0 bases to trimming and J lost 3 bases, with 7 bases between them. The CDR3, as DNA: TGTGCCAGCAGCTTGGTCCAGTTCAATCAGCCCCAGCATTTT. Its protein product is CASSLVQFNQPQHF.

CDR3 coding DNA: TGTGCCAGTACCCTGGGACAGTCAAGGTGGCCCCAGCATTTT. The encoded protein is CASTLGQSRWPQHF. The V and J genes are TRBV19 and TRBJ1-5, with 7 bases lining up with TRBD1. This CDR3 comprises 14 residues. Losses at the gene ends were 7 bases for V and 9 bases for J; bases not matched to a gene: 12. CDR1 is LNHDA and CDR2 is SQIVND in the germline V gene (reference sequence). The entire variable domain, with the rest obtained from reference TRBV19 and TRBJ1-5, is as follows: DGGITQSPKYLFRKEGQNVTLSCEQNLNHDAMYWYRQDPGQGLRLIYYSQIVNDFQKGDIAEGYSVSREKKESFPLTVTSAQKNPTAFYLCASTLGQSRWPQHFGDGTRLSIL.

V gene TRBV6-6 combines with J gene TRBJ2-7; 8 nucleotides line up with TRBD2. The V segment lost 7 bases and the J segment 3 bases; nucleotides outside the gene matches: 8. The length of the CDR3 is 14 residues. Germline lookup yields CDR1 MNHNY and CDR2 SVGAGI (reference sequence). The CDR3 here is CASTSTSGSYEQYF. As DNA, the CDR3 is TGTGCCAGCACTTCCACCAGCGGGAGCTACGAGCAGTACTTC.

The rearrangement links TRBV2 to TRBJ1-2; TRBD1 aligns across 7 bases. CDR1 and CDR2 from the germline V gene are SNHLY and FYNNEI. V trimming: 0 bases; J trimming: 3 bases; junction bases outside the gene matches: 4. This CDR3 contains 15 residues. CDR3 loop: CASSEAGGADYGYTF. The CDR3 coding sequence is TGTGCCAGCAGTGAAGCAGGGGGCGCGGACTATGGCTACACCTTC.

This clone was seen a single time. The chain joins TRBV30 to TRBJ1-2, with D hard to call. The CDR3 runs to 14 residues. V shed 4 bases and J shed 4 bases, with 16 bases lying between them. In germline, CDR1 is GTSNPN, CDR2 SVGIG (reference sequence). The CDR3: CAWTVRSRGYGYTF. CDR3 nucleotide sequence: TGTGCCTGGACCGTAAGGAGTCGGGGCTATGGCTACACCTTC.

The genes are TRBV11-3 and TRBJ2-3; 12 bases line up with TRBD2. This CDR3 has 16 residues. Trimming took 5 bases from V and 4 from J; bases not matched to a gene: 7. From germline, CDR1 is SGHNT and CDR2 YENEEA. CDR3 loop: CASSPRLAGVSDTQYF. CDR3 bases: TGTGCCAGCAGCCCTCGACTAGCGGGAGTCTCAGATACGCAGTATTTT. The complete variable domain, with remaining parts taken from reference TRBV11-3 and TRBJ2-3, reads EAGVVQSPRYKIIEKKQPVAFWCNPISGHNTLYWYLQNLGQGPELLIRYENEEAVDDSQLPKDRFSAERLKGVDSTLKIQPAELGDSAVYLCASSPRLAGVSDTQYFGPGTRLTVL.

The gene calls are TRBV9 and TRBJ2-1; unclear D gene. The germline V gene encodes CDR1 SGDLS and CDR2 YYNGEE. This CDR3 has 15 amino acids. Between the trimmed V and J ends, which lost 4 bases and 2 bases, there was a span of 13 bases. Written as DNA, the CDR3 is TGTGCCAGCAGCCCTCGACATGCTACCTACAATGAGCAGTTCTTC. Its translation is CASSPRHATYNEQFF.

The chain employs TRBV27 and TRBJ2-4; tentatively, D is TRBD1 (6 bases). Trimming cost V 4 bases and J 3 bases, with 16 bases left between them. The CDR3 loop spans 16 amino acids. Germline loops: CDR1 MNHEY, CDR2 SMNVEV (reference sequence). CDR3 DNA sequence: TGTGCCAGCAGTTCCTCTTGGGACACCTACAAAAACATTCAGTACTTC. It codes for CASSSSWDTYKNIQYF.

CDR3 protein: CASTGTGFQPQHF. The CDR3 coding sequence is TGTGCCAGCACCGGGACAGGGTTTCAGCCCCAGCATTTT. The chain has TRBV6-6 and TRBJ1-5, with 9 positions matching TRBD1. V shed 7 bases and J 6 bases; nucleotides not matched to a gene: 4. Germline V gives CDR1 MNHNY, CDR2 SVGAGI (reference sequence). The CDR3 has 13 residues.

In DNA form, the CDR3 reads TGTGCCAGCAGCCCGAGACAGGGGGCAGGGCAGTACTTC. This codes for CASSPRQGAGQYF. This chain uses TRBV9 with TRBJ2-7, with 10 positions matching TRBD1. This CDR3 is built from 13 residues. Looked up from germline, CDR1 is SGDLS and CDR2 is YYNGEE. V shed 4 bases, J shed 9 bases, and the junction held 7 bases outside the gene matches.

J is TRBJ2-1 and V is TRBV5-4, with 9 bases identical to TRBD2. Trimming at V came to 5 bases and at J to 3 bases, leaving 9 bases not matched to a gene. The CDR3 runs to 16 residues. The germline V gene has CDR1 SGHNT and CDR2 YYREEE (reference sequence). For the CDR3, the DNA is TGTGCCAGCAGTTTTCCCGGGACTAGCAGCTACAATGAGCAGTTCTTC. The encoded protein is CASSFPGTSSYNEQFF.